The 15 T cell receptor beta chains in this list originate from one sample, sequenced in a study of T cell responses to AZD1222 COVID-19 vaccine. TCRdb's copy holds only in-frame clones and misses some; the assay was immunoSEQ multiplex PCR. The sample lists some 180,000 clones; over 85% were seen once. The sample was peripheral blood, taken 28 days after the second dose of the MenACWY control vaccine. All receptors derive from an adult who received the MenACWY meningococcal vaccine as a control.

This clone was recorded once. V gene TRBV9 combines with J gene TRBJ1-3, with a tentative D call TRBD1 (6 bases). Trimming shortened V by 4 bases and J by 0 bases, and 17 bases separated the two germline ends. The CDR3 covers 17 residues. Germline values: CDR1 SGDLS, CDR2 YYNGEE. CDR3 protein: CASSLEIGGSSGNTIYF. In DNA, the CDR3 is TGTGCCAGCAGCCTAGAGATCGGGGGCTCCTCTGGAAACACCATATATTTT. Complete variable domain (other parts from reference TRBV9 and TRBJ1-3): DSGVTQTPKHLITATGQRVTLRCSPRSGDLSVYWYQQSLDQGLQFLIQYYNGEERAKGNILERFSAQQFPDLHSELNLSSLELGDSALYFCASSLEIGGSSGNTIYFGEGSWLTVV.

This chain connects TRBV5-4 to TRBJ1-6; a weak D match, TRBD1 (6 bases). The length of the CDR3 is 15 residues. Trimming cost V 4 bases and J 3 bases, with 11 bases left between them. Germline V gives CDR1 SGHNT, CDR2 YYREEE (reference sequence). The CDR3 DNA follows: TGTGCCAGCAGCCGGGGGGCAGACTATAATTCACCCCTCCACTTT. This codes for CASSRGADYNSPLHF.

The chain couples TRBV28 to TRBJ1-6, with a tentative D call TRBD1 (5 bases). The CDR3 contains 12 residues. V lost 5 bases, J lost 14 bases, and 13 bases lay in between. Germline values: CDR1 MDHEN, CDR2 SYDVKM. The CDR3 DNA follows: TGTGCCAGCAGTGCGTCGGGACCGGCCCTCCACTTT. Translating gives CASSASGPALHF.

The chain uses TRBV18 and TRBJ1-1, with 8 bases identical to TRBD1. CDR1 KGHSH and CDR2 LQKENI come from the germline V gene. The CDR3 totals 13 residues. The trim removed 8 bases at V and 3 bases at J, leaving 5 bases unmatched. CDR3 bases: TGTGCCAGCCGTCAGGGGGCAGACACTGAAGCTTTCTTT. This translates into CASRQGADTEAFF.

The rearrangement joins TRBV3-1 (or the pseudogene TRBV3-2) to TRBJ1-2, with a weak D call TRBD1 (5 bases). CDR1 is LGHDT and CDR2 is YNNKEL in the germline V gene (reference sequence). V dropped 4 bases and J dropped 7 bases, with 13 bases sitting between them. The CDR3 covers 13 residues. The CDR3 region is CASSPYGTGGYTF. CDR3 DNA: TGTGCCAGCAGCCCCTACGGGACCGGTGGCTACACCTTC.

The rearrangement joins TRBV29-1 to TRBJ1-2, with no clear D. The CDR3 consists of 12 residues. The V end lost 5 bases, the J end lost 8 bases, and 15 bases lay between the germline ends. From germline, CDR1 is SQVTM and CDR2 ANQGSEA. The CDR3 is CSVPNVGNGYTF. As DNA, the CDR3 is TGCAGCGTTCCAAATGTCGGGAACGGCTACACCTTC.

This chain uses TRBV7-8 with TRBJ1-1; D gene uncertain. With 2 bases removed from V and 5 bases from J, the gap between germline ends came to 9 bases. The CDR3 is 13 residues long. Germline lookup yields CDR1 SGHVS and CDR2 FQNEAQ. In DNA form, the CDR3 reads TGTGCCAGCAGCTTAAGGGTCGGGACTGAAGCTTTCTTT. Protein sequence: CASSLRVGTEAFF.

The V call is TRBV5-1, the J call TRBJ1-2, with D tentatively TRBD1 (6 bases). CDR3 length equals 17 residues. Trimming pared 2 bases from V and 8 bases from J, leaving 25 bases between. CDR1 and CDR2 (germline): SGHRS, YFSETQ. DNA of the CDR3: TGCGCCAGCAGCTTAGGGGCCAGGGGTCCCCAAAAGGCGGGCTACACCTTC. Its protein is CASSLGARGPQKAGYTF.

The gene calls are TRBV6-2 or TRBV6-3 and TRBJ1-1; perhaps TRBD1 as D (6 bases). CDR3 length: 15 amino acids. The germline V gene encodes CDR1 MNHEY and CDR2 SVGEGT. The V and J ends lost 6 bases and 1 base respectively, with 15 bases between them. The CDR3 spells CASSKNRATNTEAFF. The CDR3, as DNA: TGTGCCAGCAGCAAAAACAGGGCTACGAACACTGAAGCTTTCTTT.

This rearrangement joins TRBV5-1 to TRBJ2-1; 7 nucleotides match TRBD1. Trimming took 0 bases from V and 1 from J; bases not matched to a gene: 4. CDR1 is SGHRS and CDR2 is YFSETQ in the germline V gene. The CDR3 loop spans 16 amino acids. The CDR3 spells CASSLGPGQSYNEQFF. The CDR3 DNA reads TGCGCCAGCAGCTTGGGTCCGGGACAGTCCTACAATGAGCAGTTCTTC.

In its sample, this clone was seen once. The chain is built from TRBV18 and TRBJ1-3; 8 bases agree with TRBD1. Losses at the gene ends were 1 base for V and 3 bases for J; bases not matched to a gene: 2. The CDR3 has 15 amino acids. Germline values: CDR1 KGHSH, CDR2 LQKENI. CDR3 nucleotide sequence: TGTGCCAGCTCACCACGACAGGGGTTTGGAAACACCATATATTTT. Protein sequence: CASSPRQGFGNTIYF.

Remarks on this clone: In the same sample, other DNA sequences code for this CDR3. The gene calls are TRBV3-1 (or the pseudogene TRBV3-2) and TRBJ1-6, with D unclear. Germline V lookup: CDR1 LGHDT, CDR2 YNNKEL (reference sequence). V was pared by 1 base and J by 0 bases, with 4 bases between. This CDR3 contains 15 residues. The CDR3 sequence: CASSQGSSYNSPLHF. CDR3 coding DNA: TGTGCCAGCAGCCAAGGAAGCTCCTATAATTCACCCCTCCACTTT.

The chain is built from TRBV27 and TRBJ2-1, with TRBD2 matching over 9 bases. This CDR3 comprises 15 residues. CDR1 and CDR2 (germline): MNHEY, SMNVEV (reference sequence). Trimming at V came to 3 bases and at J to 7 bases, leaving 7 bases not matched to a gene. The CDR3 bases are TGTGCCAGCAGTTTCCTCGGACTAGCGAGTAATGAGCAGTTCTTC. Protein product: CASSFLGLASNEQFF.

The rearrangement joins TRBV7-9 to TRBJ2-7; 7 nucleotides agree with TRBD1. V lost 6 bases to trimming and J lost 2 bases; unmatched junction nucleotides: 10. Germline V CDR1 and CDR2: SEHNR, FQNEAQ (reference sequence). The CDR3 covers 15 residues. The CDR3 nucleotides read TGTGCCAGCAGTTCGACAGGGTTACCCACCTACGAGCAGTACTTC. It codes for CASSSTGLPTYEQYF.

V and J are TRBV9 and TRBJ1-3, with TRBD1 as a possible D gene (5 bases). Trimming stripped 4 bases from V and 2 bases from J, with 13 bases between. The CDR3 length is 15 residues. CDR1 is SGDLS, CDR2 YYNGEE, per germline. CDR3 nucleotide sequence: TGTGCCAGCAGCCTGAACGGAGGGGCTGGAAACACCATATATTTT. This translates into CASSLNGGAGNTIYF.